This T cell receptor (beta chain) was identified during a study of Graves' ophthalmopathy and Graves' hyperthyroidism. Amplifying from RNA transcripts, the study obtained TCR beta CDR3 regions. The workflow started with a first-round RT-PCR run with HTBI primers and then moved on to a second-round multiplex PCR. TCRdb called the multiplex PCR reads again in MiXCR, with one record for every CDR3 protein. The sample holds about 370,000 distinct CDR3 sequences; 15% to 20% are singletons and the top ten take approximately 2.4%. There are 14 residues in the CDR3. V lost 5 bases to trimming and J lost 3 bases, with 13 bases between them. Germline V gene lookup returns CDR1 MNHEY and CDR2 SMNVEV (reference sequence). This clonotype was recorded at least ten times.

The rearrangement links TRBV27 to TRBJ1-1, with D possibly being TRBD1 (5 bases). Sequencing used peripheral blood. The receptor's source is an adult woman with stable Graves' hyperthyroidism. CDR3: CASSPTEEDTEAFF. CDR3 nucleotides: TGTGCCAGCAGTCCGACAGAAGAGGACACTGAAGCTTTCTTT.